Presented here are 3 T cell receptor beta chains from one specimen sequenced in a study of response to subunit inactivated influenza vaccine. MiXCR, run by TCRdb on the RT-PCR reads, gives a single entry per CDR3 protein. This table has 300,000 to 350,000 distinct CDR3 sequences, 20% to 25% appearing once. The sequences come from PBMCs from blood, collected about 20 months after vaccination. The receptors were sampled from a man aged 50-75 years who received an inactivated influenza vaccine.

This clonotype was observed many times. J is TRBJ2-7 and V is TRBV3-1; D remains unclear. The CDR3 totals 12 residues. V lost 1 base, J lost 4 bases, and 5 bases lay in between. The V gene's germline CDR1 is LGHDT and CDR2 YNNKEL (reference sequence). For the CDR3, the DNA is TGTGCCAGCAGCCAAGTGGGGTACGAGCAGTACTTC. Translated, it gives CASSQVGYEQYF.

This clonotype appeared a few times. The chain carries TRBV7-2 and TRBJ2-7; D is perhaps TRBD2 (6 bases). The CDR3 is 15 amino acids. Germline loops: CDR1 SGHTA, CDR2 FQGNSA. V was cut by 0 bases and J by 2 bases, with 11 bases left in between. For the CDR3, the DNA is TGTGCCAGCAGCTTAGCAAAGGGAGGTCCCTACGAGCAGTACTTC. Its translation is CASSLAKGGPYEQYF.

J is TRBJ2-3 and V is TRBV20-1; D remains unclear. The V and J ends lost 5 bases and 4 bases respectively, with 10 bases between them. The CDR3 has 12 amino acids. Germline V gives CDR1 DFQATT, CDR2 SNEGSKA (reference sequence). CDR3 sequence (DNA): TGCAGTGCTCTAGTTCATTCAGATACGCAGTATTTT. Translating gives CSALVHSDTQYF.